The 27 T cell receptor beta chains below were found in one sample sequenced in a study of response to subunit inactivated influenza vaccine. MiXCR was run by TCRdb on the RT-PCR reads, yielding one entry per CDR3 protein. The sample shows 630,000 or so distinct CDR3 sequences, approximately 14% of them seen only once. Sequences were derived from PBMCs from blood, sampled 11 to 12 days after vaccination. These receptors were obtained from a man in his fifties or sixties who received an inactivated influenza vaccine.

This clonotype was counted only a few times. The genes are TRBV4-3 and TRBJ2-1, with 11 bases that match TRBD2. J gave up 8 bases and V 1 base, and 4 bases lay outside the gene matches. Germline V CDR1 and CDR2: LGHNA, YSLEER. The CDR3 length is 15 residues. The chain's CDR3 is CASSQALAGGYEQFF. CDR3 nucleotides: TGCGCCAGCAGCCAAGCTCTAGCGGGGGGATATGAGCAGTTCTTC.

The CDR3 spells CSARGLFQPSEQFF. CDR3 in DNA: TGCAGTGCTAGAGGGCTTTTTCAACCGAGTGAGCAGTTCTTC. The V gene is TRBV20-1, the J gene TRBJ2-1; D uncertain. The CDR3 length is 14 residues. Trimming pared 1 base from V and 9 bases from J, leaving 16 bases between. Germline V gene sequence: CDR1 DFQATT, CDR2 SNEGSKA (reference sequence).

The J gene is TRBJ1-1, the V gene TRBV5-8; D is unresolved. Trimming left V 4 bases short and J 1 base short, with 14 bases between. CDR1 is SGHTS and CDR2 is YDEGEE in the germline V gene. The CDR3 has 15 residues. Written as DNA, the CDR3 is TGTGCCAGCAGCGCCCTCCGGGAGGGGAACACTGAAGCTTTCTTT. The encoded protein is CASSALREGNTEAFF.

The V call is TRBV12-3 or TRBV12-4, the J call TRBJ2-7; D ambiguous. Trimming removed 5 bases from V and 0 bases from J, with 8 bases in between. The CDR3 runs to 13 residues. CDR3 amino acids: CASSKTISYEQYF. As DNA, the CDR3 is TGTGCCAGCAGTAAAACTATCTCCTACGAGCAGTACTTC.

This clonotype has ten or more counts. The genes are TRBV5-1 and TRBJ1-3; 7 positions agree with TRBD1. V was pared by 5 bases and J by 4 bases, with 9 bases of the junction left unmatched. Germline CDR1 SGHRS, CDR2 YFSETQ. This CDR3 has 15 residues. The CDR3 spells CASSSGTALGNTIYF. The CDR3 bases are TGCGCCAGCAGTTCCGGGACAGCACTAGGAAACACCATATATTTT.

Many counts were recorded for this clonotype. For the CDR3, the DNA is TGTGCCAGCAGCCTCGACGGAGGGGGCCCTGCCTACAATGAGCAGTTCTTC. Translated: CASSLDGGGPAYNEQFF. This chain connects TRBV7-9 to TRBJ2-1, with a tentative D call TRBD1 (7 bases). CDR3 length: 17 residues. The V and J ends lost 5 bases and 2 bases respectively, with 19 bases between them. Germline CDR1 SEHNR, CDR2 FQNEAQ (reference sequence).

Only a few counts were recorded for this clonotype. The chain links TRBV20-1 to TRBJ2-5; TRBD2 aligns across 10 bases. This CDR3 is built from 14 residues. Per germline, CDR1 DFQATT and CDR2 SNEGSKA (reference sequence). After removal of 2 bases from V and 5 bases from J, the junction contained 5 bases not matched to a gene. Written as DNA, the CDR3 is TGCAGTGCTAGACTCCTAGCGGGGGTCGAGACCCAGTACTTC. Translated, it gives CSARLLAGVETQYF.

The sample holds a few counts of this clonotype. The genes are TRBV6-5 and TRBJ2-7; 9 nucleotides match TRBD1. The length of the CDR3 is 15 residues. CDR1 is MNHEY, CDR2 SVGAGI, per germline. The ends lost 0 bases at V and 5 bases at J; junction bases unmatched: 5. The CDR3 nucleotides read TGTGCCAGCAGTTACTCAGGGACAGGGTTCGACGAGCAGTACTTC. This gives the protein CASSYSGTGFDEQYF.

V gene TRBV12-3 or TRBV12-4 combines with J gene TRBJ2-5; 10 nucleotides match TRBD2. This CDR3 contains 14 residues. Trimming at V came to 1 base and at J to 6 bases, leaving 2 bases not matched to a gene. CDR3 nucleotide sequence: TGTGCCAGCAGTTTAGTGGGACTAGCGAAGACCCAGTACTTC. Protein: CASSLVGLAKTQYF.

This chain uses TRBV20-1 with TRBJ2-5; tentative D call: TRBD2 (5 bases). Trimming cost V 5 bases and J 3 bases, with 13 bases left between them. This CDR3 contains 13 residues. The germline V gene encodes CDR1 DFQATT and CDR2 SNEGSKA (reference sequence). CDR3 DNA sequence: TGCAGTGCTGTTAAGCCACTAGAAGAGACCCAGTACTTC. It yields the protein CSAVKPLEETQYF.

This clonotype was counted between two and nine times. This chain uses TRBV4-1 with TRBJ1-2; D is ambiguous. Germline V gene data show CDR1 as MGHRA and CDR2 as YSYEKL. The CDR3 contains 14 residues. Deletions cut 2 bases from V and 6 bases from J, with 13 bases between. The CDR3 DNA sequence: TGCGCCAGCAGCCAATTCTCTATTGCGGATGGCTACACCTTC. Its translation: CASSQFSIADGYTF.

This chain joins TRBV28 and TRBJ2-4, with TRBD2 as a possible D gene (7 bases). CDR3 length: 14 amino acids. The V gene's germline CDR1 is MDHEN and CDR2 SYDVKM. With 5 bases removed from V and 7 bases from J, the gap between germline ends came to 15 bases. CDR3 in amino acids: CASSTGRGRNIQYF. The CDR3 DNA sequence: TGTGCCAGCAGTACGGGGAGGGGGAGGAACATTCAGTACTTC.

This clonotype occurred a few times. DNA for the CDR3: TGTGCCAGCAGCTCGGGTAGGGATGGCAAAAACATTCAGTACTTC. This gives the protein CASSSGRDGKNIQYF. This sequence joins TRBV7-9 and TRBJ2-4; the D is unclear. There are 15 residues in the CDR3. CDR1 is SEHNR, CDR2 FQNEAQ, per germline (reference sequence). V gave up 4 bases and J gave up 3 bases, with 13 bases separating them. Filled out from reference TRBV7-9 and TRBJ2-4, the complete variable domain reads DTGVSQNPRHKITKRGQNVTFRCDPISEHNRLYWYRQTLGQGPEFLTYFQNEAQLEKSRLLSDRFSAERPKGSFSTLEIQRTEQGDSAMYLCASSSGRDGKNIQYFGAGTRLSVL.

The chain couples TRBV12-3 or TRBV12-4 to TRBJ2-7; 14 bases match TRBD2. The CDR3 extends over 16 amino acids. With V trimmed by 1 base and J by 5 bases, 4 bases remained unmatched. This chain's CDR3 is CASSLGLAGGSHEQYF. The CDR3 DNA reads TGTGCCAGCAGTTTAGGACTAGCGGGAGGGTCCCACGAGCAGTACTTC.

The V gene is TRBV2, the J gene TRBJ2-5; D is perhaps TRBD1 or TRBD2 (6 bases each). Germline CDR1 SNHLY, CDR2 FYNNEI. This CDR3 comprises 13 residues. V was trimmed by 11 bases and J by 5 bases, leaving 18 bases between them. The CDR3 DNA reads TGTGCCTCCCACAGGGAGGTGGGGGAGACCCAGTACTTC. Translation gives CASHREVGETQYF.

V usage is TRBV20-1 and J usage is TRBJ2-3; 10 positions match TRBD1. The CDR3 length is 15 residues. CDR1 DFQATT and CDR2 SNEGSKA come from the germline V gene (reference sequence). The trim removed 6 bases at V and 2 bases at J, leaving 8 bases unmatched. CDR3 sequence reads: CSALPGQGNTDTQYF. Written as DNA, the CDR3 is TGCAGTGCCTTACCGGGACAGGGGAACACAGATACGCAGTATTTT.

This clonotype was recorded at least ten times. V and J are TRBV14 and TRBJ2-7; unclear D gene. This CDR3 region has 11 residues. CDR1 and CDR2 from the germline V gene are SGHDN and FVKESK. V shed 4 bases and J shed 6 bases, with 7 bases lying between them. CDR3: CASSLWGEQYF. The CDR3 nucleotides read TGTGCCAGCAGCCTATGGGGCGAGCAGTACTTC.

This clonotype has a handful of counts. This rearrangement joins TRBV28 to TRBJ2-5, with TRBD2 matching over 8 bases. CDR1 is MDHEN and CDR2 is SYDVKM in the germline V gene. V was pared by 7 bases and J by 1 base, with 20 bases of the junction left unmatched. This CDR3 region has 19 residues. Here the CDR3 reads CASTPNPFSREGLQETQYF. The CDR3 DNA reads TGTGCCAGCACTCCAAACCCCTTTTCCCGGGAGGGACTCCAAGAGACCCAGTACTTC.

This chain uses TRBV7-6 with TRBJ2-1, with 8 bases fitting TRBD1. The V and J ends lost 8 bases and 0 bases, in that order; junction bases with no gene match: 6. The germline V gene has CDR1 SGHVS and CDR2 FNYEAQ. This CDR3 spans 15 amino acids. The CDR3 DNA follows: TGTGCCAGCCACCTCGGGACAGGCTCCTACAATGAGCAGTTCTTC. This encodes CASHLGTGSYNEQFF.

This clonotype was detected only a few times. The chain recombines TRBV7-2 with TRBJ2-3, with D possibly being TRBD2 (5 bases). Trimming pared 5 bases from V and 6 bases from J, leaving 12 bases between. CDR1 and CDR2 from the germline V gene are SGHTA and FQGNSA. This CDR3 comprises 13 residues. CDR3 bases: TGTGCCAGCAGCCCATCATCGGGGGATACGCAGTATTTT. It yields the protein CASSPSSGDTQYF.

V is TRBV6-2 or TRBV6-3 and J is TRBJ2-2; D perhaps matches TRBD2 (6 bases). In germline, CDR1 is MNHEY, CDR2 SVGEGT. CDR3 size: 13 residues. Trimming removed 5 bases at V and 3 bases at J, with 7 bases between. The DNA of the CDR3 is TGTGCCAGCAGTCAGCGGGACACCGGGGAGCTGTTTTTT. Amino acids: CASSQRDTGELFF.

The chain has TRBV6-2 or TRBV6-3 and TRBJ1-1; TRBD1 aligns across 9 bases. CDR1 is MNHEY, CDR2 SVGEGT, per germline. The length of the CDR3 is 14 residues. After removal of 0 bases from V and 10 bases from J, the junction contained 6 bases not matched to a gene. In DNA, the CDR3 is TGTGCCAGCAGTTACTCACAGGGGGCTATCGGAGCTTTCTTT. Its translation is CASSYSQGAIGAFF.

This clonotype has just a few counts. V gene TRBV5-1 combines with J gene TRBJ2-5; TRBD2 matches 11 bases. The CDR3 is 14 residues long. The germline V gene encodes CDR1 SGHRS and CDR2 YFSETQ. Trimming took 4 bases from V and 3 from J; bases not matched to a gene: 2. CDR3 coding DNA: TGCGCCAGCAGCGGGACTAGCGGAGAAGAGACCCAGTACTTC. Its translation is CASSGTSGEETQYF.

This clonotype has only a few counts. V usage is TRBV28 and J usage is TRBJ2-2, with D possibly TRBD1 on 6 matching bases. Per germline, CDR1 MDHEN and CDR2 SYDVKM. Trimming cost V 7 bases and J 0 bases, with 9 bases left between them. CDR3 length equals 14 residues. CDR3 protein: CASNQGPNTGELFF. The CDR3 coding sequence is TGTGCCAGCAATCAGGGGCCGAACACCGGGGAGCTGTTTTTT.

At least ten counts were recorded for this clonotype. This chain links TRBV7-2 with TRBJ2-1; 12 nucleotides line up with TRBD2. Germline loops: CDR1 SGHTA, CDR2 FQGNSA. The CDR3 length is 15 residues. J gave up 9 bases and V 5 bases, and 8 bases lay outside the gene matches. The CDR3 loop is CASSLLAGGPVEQFF. CDR3 in DNA: TGTGCCAGCAGCCTACTAGCGGGGGGTCCCGTTGAGCAGTTCTTC.

This clonotype showed up just a few times. J is TRBJ2-3 and V is TRBV11-2; 9 bases are shared with TRBD2. The CDR3 totals 17 residues. Germline V lookup: CDR1 SGHAT, CDR2 FQNNGV. J lost 2 bases, V lost 0 bases, and 6 bases had no gene match. The CDR3 is CASSLDPSGVNTDTQYF. The CDR3 DNA reads TGTGCCAGCAGCTTAGACCCTAGCGGGGTAAACACAGATACGCAGTATTTT.

The genes are TRBV6-2 or TRBV6-3 and TRBJ1-1; no reliable D call. Trimming took 7 bases from V and 9 from J, leaving 24 bases between them. The V gene's germline CDR1 is MNHEY and CDR2 SVGEGT. The CDR3 has 15 amino acids. CDR3 sequence reads: CASTWTAVVADQAFF. Here the CDR3 DNA reads TGTGCCAGCACCTGGACGGCGGTTGTGGCTGACCAAGCTTTCTTT.